This entry is about one T cell receptor (beta chain). The sample belongs to a study of blood T cell repertoires in COVID-19. Study background: Sample material is recorded as cDNA or gDNA derived from T cells, B-cell-depleted T cells, or PBMCs.

In the authors' methods: Estimates of nucleated cell counts were drawn from the amplification of reference gene primers. TCRdb's table, derived via immunoSEQ multiplex PCR, lists solely in-frame clones and lacks some. D and trimming come from the DNA, and the V and J calls and clone size come from that table. Of approximately 150,000 clones detected, roughly 84% appear once; the ten largest clones hold roughly 8.7%. Those enrolled in Seattle joined during active infection and were followed longitudinally afterward. Trimming stripped 5 bases from V and 0 bases from J, with 16 bases between. The germline CDR1 and CDR2 sequences are KGHSH and LQKENI. This CDR3 is built from 17 residues.

This sequence joins TRBV18 and TRBJ1-4, with a weak D call TRBD1 (6 bases). The material sequenced was peripheral blood. This TCR was recovered from a man aged 25 to 40 with COVID-19, enrolled during active disease. The CDR3 region is CASSSPGESATNEKLFF. CDR3 DNA sequence: TGTGCCAGCTCATCCCCAGGGGAGAGTGCAACTAATGAAAAACTGTTTTTT.